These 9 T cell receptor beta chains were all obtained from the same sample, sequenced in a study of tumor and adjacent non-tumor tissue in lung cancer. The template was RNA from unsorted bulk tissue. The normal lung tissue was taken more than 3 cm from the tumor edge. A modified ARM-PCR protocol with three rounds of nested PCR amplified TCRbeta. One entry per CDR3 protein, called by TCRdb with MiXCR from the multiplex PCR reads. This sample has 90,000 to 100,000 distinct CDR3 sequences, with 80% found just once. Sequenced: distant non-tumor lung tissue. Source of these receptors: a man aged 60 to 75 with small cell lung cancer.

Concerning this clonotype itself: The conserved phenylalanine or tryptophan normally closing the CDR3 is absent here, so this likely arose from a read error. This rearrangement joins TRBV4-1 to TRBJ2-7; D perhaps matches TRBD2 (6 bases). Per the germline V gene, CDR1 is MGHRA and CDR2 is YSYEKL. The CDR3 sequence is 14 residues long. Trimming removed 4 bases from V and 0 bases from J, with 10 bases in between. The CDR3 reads CASSLAGCSYEQYS. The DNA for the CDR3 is TGCGCCAGCAGCCTGGCGGGGTGCTCCTACGAGCAGTACTCC.

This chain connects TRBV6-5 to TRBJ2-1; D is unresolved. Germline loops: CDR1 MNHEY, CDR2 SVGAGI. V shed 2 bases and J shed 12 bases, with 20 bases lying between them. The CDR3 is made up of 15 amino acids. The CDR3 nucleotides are TGTGCCAGCAGTTACAAGAGGCTGAAAGGCGTTGTGCAGTTCTTC. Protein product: CASSYKRLKGVVQFF.

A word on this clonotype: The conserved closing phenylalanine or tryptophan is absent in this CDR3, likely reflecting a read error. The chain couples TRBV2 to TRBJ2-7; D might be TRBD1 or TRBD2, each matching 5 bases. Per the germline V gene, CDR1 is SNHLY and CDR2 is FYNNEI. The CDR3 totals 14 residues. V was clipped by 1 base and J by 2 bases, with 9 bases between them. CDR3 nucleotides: TGTGCCAGCAGTGAAGGAGGGGTAGCCTACGAGCAGTACTTA. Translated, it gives CASSEGGVAYEQYL.

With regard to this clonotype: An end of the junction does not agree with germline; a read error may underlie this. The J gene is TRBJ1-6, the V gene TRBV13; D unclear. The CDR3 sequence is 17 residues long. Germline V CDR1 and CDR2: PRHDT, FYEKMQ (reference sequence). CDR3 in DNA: TGTGCCAGCAGCCAAAACGACGGAATCTCCTATAATTCGCCCCTCCGCTTT. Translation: CASSQNDGISYNSPLRF.

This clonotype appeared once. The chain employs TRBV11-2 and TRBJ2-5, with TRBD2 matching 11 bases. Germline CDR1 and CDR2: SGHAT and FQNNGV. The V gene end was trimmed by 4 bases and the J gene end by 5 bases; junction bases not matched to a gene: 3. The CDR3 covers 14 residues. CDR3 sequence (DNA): TGTGCCAGCAGCTCGCTAGCGGGAGGCGAGACCCAGTACTTC. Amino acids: CASSSLAGGETQYF.

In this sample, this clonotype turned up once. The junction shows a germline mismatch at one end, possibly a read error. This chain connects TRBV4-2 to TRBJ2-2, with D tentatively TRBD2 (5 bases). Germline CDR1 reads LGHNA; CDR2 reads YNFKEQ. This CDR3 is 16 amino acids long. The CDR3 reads CAISRDLRANTGKLLF. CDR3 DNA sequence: TGTGCCATCAGCCGAGATCTGAGGGCCAACACCGGGAAGCTGCTTTTT.

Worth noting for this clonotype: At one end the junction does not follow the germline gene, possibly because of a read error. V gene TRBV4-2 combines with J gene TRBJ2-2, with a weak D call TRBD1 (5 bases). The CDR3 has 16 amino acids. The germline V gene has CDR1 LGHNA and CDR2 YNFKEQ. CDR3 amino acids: CARSHDLRANAGELFF. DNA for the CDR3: TGTGCCAGAAGCCATGATCTCAGGGCGAACGCCGGGGAGCTGTTTTTT.

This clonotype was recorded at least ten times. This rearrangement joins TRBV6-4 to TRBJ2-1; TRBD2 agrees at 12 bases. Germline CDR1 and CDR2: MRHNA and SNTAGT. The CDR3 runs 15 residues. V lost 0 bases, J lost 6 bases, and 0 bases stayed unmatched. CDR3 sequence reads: CASSDSTSGSNEQFF. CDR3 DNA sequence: TGTGCCAGCAGTGACTCGACTAGCGGGAGCAATGAGCAGTTCTTC.

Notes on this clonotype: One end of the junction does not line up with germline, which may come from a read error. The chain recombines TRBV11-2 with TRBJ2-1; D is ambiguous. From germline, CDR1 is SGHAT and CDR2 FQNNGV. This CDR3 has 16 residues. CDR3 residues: CTSNLVELATANEQFF. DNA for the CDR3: TGTACCAGCAACTTAGTGGAGCTGGCCACTGCCAATGAGCAGTTCTTC.